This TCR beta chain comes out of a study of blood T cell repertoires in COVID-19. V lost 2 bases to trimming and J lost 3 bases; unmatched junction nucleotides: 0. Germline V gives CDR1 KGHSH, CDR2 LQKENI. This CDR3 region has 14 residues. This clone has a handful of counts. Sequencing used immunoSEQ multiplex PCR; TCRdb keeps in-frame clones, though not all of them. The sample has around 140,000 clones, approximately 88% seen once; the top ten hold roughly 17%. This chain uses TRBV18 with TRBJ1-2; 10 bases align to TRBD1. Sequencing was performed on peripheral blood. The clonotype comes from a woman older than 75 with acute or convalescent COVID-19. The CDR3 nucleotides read TGTGCCAGCTCACCAGGGACAGGGGACTATGGCTACACCTTC. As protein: CASSPGTGDYGYTF.